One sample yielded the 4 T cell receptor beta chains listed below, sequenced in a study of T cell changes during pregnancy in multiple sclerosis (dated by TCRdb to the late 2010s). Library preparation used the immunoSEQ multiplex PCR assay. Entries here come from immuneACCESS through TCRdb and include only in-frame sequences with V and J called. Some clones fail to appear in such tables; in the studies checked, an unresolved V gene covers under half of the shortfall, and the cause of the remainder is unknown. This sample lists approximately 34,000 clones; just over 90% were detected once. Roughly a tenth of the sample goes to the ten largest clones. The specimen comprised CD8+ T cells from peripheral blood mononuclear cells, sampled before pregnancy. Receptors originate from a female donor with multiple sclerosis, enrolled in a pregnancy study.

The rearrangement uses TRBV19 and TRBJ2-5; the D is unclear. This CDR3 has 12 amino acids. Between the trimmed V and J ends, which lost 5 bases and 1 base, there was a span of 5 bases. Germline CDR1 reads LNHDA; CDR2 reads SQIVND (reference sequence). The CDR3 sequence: CASSFGQETQYF. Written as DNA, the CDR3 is TGTGCCAGTAGTTTCGGCCAAGAGACCCAGTACTTC.

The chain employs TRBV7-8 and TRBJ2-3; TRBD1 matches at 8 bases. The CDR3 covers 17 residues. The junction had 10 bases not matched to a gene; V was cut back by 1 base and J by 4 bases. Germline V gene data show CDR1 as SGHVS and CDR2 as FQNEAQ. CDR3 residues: CASSLVGNRGAADTQYF. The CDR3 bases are TGTGCCAGCAGCTTAGTCGGGAACAGGGGGGCTGCAGATACGCAGTATTTT.

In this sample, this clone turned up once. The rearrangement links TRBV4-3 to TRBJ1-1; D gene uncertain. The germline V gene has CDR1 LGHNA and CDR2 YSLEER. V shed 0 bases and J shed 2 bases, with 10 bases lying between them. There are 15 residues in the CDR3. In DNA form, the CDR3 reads TGCGCCAGCAGCCAAGATAGCGGCAGCAACACTGAAGCTTTCTTT. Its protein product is CASSQDSGSNTEAFF.

The CDR3 DNA is TGTGCCAGCAGCCCTACGGTCTACAATGAGCAGTTCTTC. Protein: CASSPTVYNEQFF. The rearrangement uses TRBV7-9 and TRBJ2-1; D is unclear. V dropped 5 bases and J dropped 3 bases, with 8 bases sitting between them. The CDR3 spans 13 residues. Germline V gene data show CDR1 as SEHNR and CDR2 as FQNEAQ (reference sequence).